This record covers a single T cell receptor (beta chain). The CDR3 is 11 residues long. Germline V gene lookup returns CDR1 SQVTM and CDR2 ANQGSEA. V gave up 2 bases and J gave up 5 bases, with 7 bases separating them. This specimen comes from a study of blood T cell repertoires in COVID-19. The protocol was immunoSEQ multiplex PCR, while the TCRdb copy is restricted to in-frame clones and leaves out a portion. The sample contains around 120,000 clones, 80% to 90% of which appear only once. The chain links TRBV29-1 to TRBJ2-7; possible D gene TRBD1, 5 bases. This TCR came from an older woman with acute or convalescent COVID-19. Sequencing input: peripheral blood. CDR3 DNA: TGCAGCGTTGAAAAGGGGAACGAGCAGTACTTC. Residues: CSVEKGNEQYF.